This T cell receptor beta chain is from a study of blood T cell repertoires in COVID-19. Study details: The samples span acute and convalescent COVID-19 from the United States, Italy and Spain. Sources were T cells, B-cell-depleted T cells, or PBMCs; the material itself was cDNA or gDNA.

There are many counts of this clone. The CDR3 contains 15 residues. Germline CDR1 and CDR2: LGHNA and YSLEER. Trimming cost V 0 bases and J 4 bases; bases outside gene matches: 4. Original data processing: Reference gene primer amplification in the assay estimated nucleated cell counts. Clones were sequenced by immunoSEQ multiplex PCR, and TCRdb holds only the in-frame ones, with some missing. That table gives V, J and clone size, and the DNA gave D and trimming. Altogether about 200,000 clones are present, 86% being singletons, with the ten largest covering about 2.2%. The chain combines TRBV4-3 with TRBJ1-2; TRBD1 matches at 8 bases. The sequencing sample was made of peripheral blood. The TCR comes from a woman between 50 and 59 years old with acute or convalescent COVID-19. This CDR3 is CASSQEAGGFYGYTF. The CDR3 region has the DNA TGCGCCAGCAGCCAAGAGGCAGGGGGCTTCTATGGCTACACCTTC.